This record concerns one T cell receptor beta chain sequence. The data were produced by immunoSEQ multiplex PCR, yet TCRdb's version contains in-frame clones alone and is incomplete. The profile covers about 41,000 clones, with roughly nine tenths appearing a single time and under 0.7% taken by the ten largest. The CDR3 consists of 15 residues. Germline V gene data show CDR1 as MNHEY and CDR2 as SMNVEV (reference sequence). V was pared by 5 bases and J by 1 base, with 5 bases of the junction left unmatched. This entry belongs to a study of T cell changes during pregnancy in multiple sclerosis. The chain combines TRBV27 with TRBJ1-1; the match to TRBD1 covers 9 bases. The receptor's source is a female donor with multiple sclerosis, enrolled in a pregnancy study. The sample in question was CD4+ T cells from peripheral blood mononuclear cells, obtained in the first trimester of pregnancy. CDR3 loop: CASSQGTGRNTEAFF. Written as DNA, the CDR3 is TGTGCCAGCAGTCAAGGGACAGGGAGGAACACTGAAGCTTTCTTT.